This T cell receptor beta chain was sequenced during a study of cytomegalovirus exposure and HLA in healthy donors. Study findings and constraints: Later analysis identified a missense DCLRE1C variant that was linked to TCR beta V- and J-gene trimming. Analyzed later, most CMV-associated TCR beta chains appeared HLA-restricted. Highly shared sequence variants in one cluster were likely a sequencing artifact.

Germline CDR1 reads MDHEN; CDR2 reads SYDVKM. CDR3 size: 14 residues. V lost 5 bases and J lost 2, with 10 bases in between. On this clone itself: As yet, its antigen is unknown.

Primers: 60 Vbeta forward and 13 Jbeta reverse. Original analysis: Among the unique TCR beta chains that a later analysis counted, around 82 million in all, roughly 11 million were shared. The data were produced by immunoSEQ multiplex PCR, yet TCRdb's version contains in-frame clones alone and is incomplete. Clone size and the V and J calls come from that table; the DNA yielded D and trimming. Here the sample spans 95,000 or so clones, around 86% being singletons. The chain combines TRBV28 with TRBJ2-4; D is perhaps TRBD1 (5 bases). What was sequenced was PBMCs. The receptor was isolated from a woman in her 70s in good health and CMV-seropositive. Here the CDR3 reads CASSRQITKNIQYF. The CDR3 DNA is TGTGCCAGCAGTCGACAGATTACCAAAAACATTCAGTACTTC.